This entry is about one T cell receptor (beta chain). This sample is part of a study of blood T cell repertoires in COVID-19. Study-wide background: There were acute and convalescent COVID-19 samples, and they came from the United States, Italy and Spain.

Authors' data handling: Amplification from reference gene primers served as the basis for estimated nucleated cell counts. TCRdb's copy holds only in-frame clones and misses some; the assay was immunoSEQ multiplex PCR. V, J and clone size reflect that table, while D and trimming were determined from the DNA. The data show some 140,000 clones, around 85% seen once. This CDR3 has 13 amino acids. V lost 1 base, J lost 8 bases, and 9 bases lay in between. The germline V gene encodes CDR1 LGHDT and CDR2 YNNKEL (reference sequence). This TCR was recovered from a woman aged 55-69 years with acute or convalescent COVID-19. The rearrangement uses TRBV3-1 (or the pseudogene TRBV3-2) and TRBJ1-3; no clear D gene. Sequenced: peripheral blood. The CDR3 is CASSQVGGDTIYF. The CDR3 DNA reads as TGTGCCAGCAGCCAAGTGGGCGGGGACACCATATATTTT.